A selection of T cell receptor beta chains follows, all from one sample in a study of early T cells in non-severe SARS-CoV-2 infection. In TCRdb, the 5' RACE reads were re-called with MiXCR into one record per CDR3 protein. The sample includes 55,000 to 65,000 distinct CDR3 sequences, about 10% seen only once; the top ten take over 8.5%. Sample: whole blood. The source is an adult who was a healthcare worker with PCR-confirmed SARS-CoV-2 infection or an uninfected control (not recorded which). The CDR3 runs from the conserved cysteine through the conserved F or W. The D gene is left open where the match is weak. Expanded clones are given a class, and other clones once, few, many or no size at all.

V	size	J	D	CDR3	DNA
TRBV5-5	NA	TRBJ2-3	TRBD2	CASSLNIAGTDTQYF	TGTGCCAGCAGCTTGAACATAGCGGGAACAGATACGCAGTATTTT
TRBV3-1	NA	TRBJ1-1	NA	CASSPRGPDTEAFF	TGTGCCAGCAGCCCGCGGGGGCCGGACACTGAAGCTTTCTTT
TRBV27	NA	TRBJ2-2	NA	CASSLMTVAHGELFF	TGTGCCAGCAGTTTAATGACAGTCGCCCACGGGGAGCTGTTTTTT
TRBV6-6	many	TRBJ2-7	NA	CASSYGGSTAYEQYF	TGTGCCAGCAGTTACGGGGGGTCAACGGCCTACGAGCAGTACTTC
TRBV20-1	NA	TRBJ2-1	NA	CSARDLARYNEQFF	TGCAGTGCTAGAGATCTTGCGCGGTACAATGAGCAGTTCTTC
TRBV11-2	many	TRBJ2-2	TRBD1	CASSRPQGYTGELFF	TGTGCCAGCAGCCGACCACAGGGGTACACCGGGGAGCTGTTTTTT
TRBV7-9	NA	TRBJ1-5	TRBD1	CASSSRQGDQPQHF	TGTGCCAGCAGCTCCAGACAGGGCGATCAGCCCCAGCATTTT
TRBV28	NA	TRBJ2-7	NA	CASSATRGLLHEQYF	TGTGCCAGCAGTGCCACCCGCGGCCTTTTACACGAGCAGTACTTC
TRBV7-9	many	TRBJ2-1	NA	CASSFIRMSSYNEQFF	TGTGCCAGCAGCTTTATACGGATGAGCTCCTACAATGAGCAGTTCTTC
TRBV20-1	many	TRBJ1-5	NA	CSARKGQGMSSNQPQHF	TGCAGTGCTAGAAAGGGTCAGGGGATGTCTAGCAATCAGCCCCAGCATTTT
TRBV9	few	TRBJ2-5	TRBD2	CASSVGLAGGGRSETQYF	TGTGCCAGCAGCGTAGGACTAGCGGGAGGGGGACGATCGGAGACCCAGTACTTC
TRBV29-1	many	TRBJ2-3	NA	CSVDTDTQYF	TGCAGCGTCGACACAGATACGCAGTATTTT
TRBV6-4	NA	TRBJ1-2	NA	CASIAGTYGYTF	TGTGCCAGCATAGCAGGGACTTATGGCTACACCTTC
TRBV4-2	many	TRBJ1-2	TRBD1	CASSQGGQENYGYTF	TGTGCCAGCAGCCAAGGCGGACAGGAGAACTATGGCTACACCTTC
TRBV5-4	NA	TRBJ1-3	NA	CASSVLSGNTIYF	TGTGCCAGCAGCGTTCTCTCTGGAAACACCATATATTTT
TRBV7-9	many	TRBJ2-1	NA	CASRPARFQATTLYNEQFF	TGTGCCAGCCGCCCCGCCCGTTTTCAGGCAACTACCCTCTACAATGAGCAGTTCTTC
TRBV13	few	TRBJ2-7	TRBD2	CASSSLAGGIIQYF	TGTGCCAGCAGCTCTCTAGCGGGAGGAATCATACAGTACTTC
TRBV29-1	NA	TRBJ1-5	NA	CSVQTGHNQPQHF	TGCAGCGTCCAAACAGGGCACAATCAGCCCCAGCATTTT
TRBV6-1	few	TRBJ1-2	NA	CASSENGYGYTF	TGTGCCAGCAGTGAAAACGGGTATGGCTACACCTTC
TRBV18	many	TRBJ1-1	NA	CASSPDQLQGGIEAFF	TGTGCCAGCTCCCCCGACCAACTTCAAGGTGGCATTGAAGCTTTCTTT
TRBV6-5	many	TRBJ1-2	NA	CASSSPPAEFYGYTF	TGTGCCAGCAGTTCCCCCCCCGCGGAATTCTATGGCTACACCTTC
TRBV10-3	few	TRBJ1-3	NA	CAIWSAASGNTIYF	TGTGCCATCTGGTCCGCAGCATCCGGAAACACCATATATTTT
TRBV10-3	few	TRBJ2-3	NA	CATVPYLADTQYF	TGTGCCACCGTGCCATATTTGGCGGATACGCAGTATTTT
TRBV7-9	few	TRBJ1-2	NA	CASSYGTSYGYTF	TGTGCCAGCAGCTACGGGACCTCCTATGGCTACACCTTC
TRBV7-2	many	TRBJ2-2	NA	CASSFVPARTGELFF	TGTGCCAGCAGCTTCGTGCCAGCGAGGACCGGGGAGCTGTTTTTT
TRBV5-1	many	TRBJ2-1	NA	CASSFTGTYNEQFF	TGCGCCAGCAGCTTTACGGGCACCTACAATGAGCAGTTCTTC
TRBV6-2/TRBV6-3	many	TRBJ2-7	TRBD1	CASKIGGTALPEQYF	TGTGCCAGCAAAATTGGTGGGACAGCCCTTCCCGAGCAGTACTTC
TRBV12-3/TRBV12-4	many	TRBJ2-7	TRBD1	CASSLGTAAYYGQYF	TGTGCCAGCAGTCTCGGGACAGCAGCCTACTACGGGCAGTACTTC
TRBV11-2	NA	TRBJ2-7	TRBD2	CASSFGTKLYEQYF	TGTGCCAGCAGCTTCGGGACTAAACTTTACGAGCAGTACTTC
TRBV19	many	TRBJ2-1	TRBD2	CASSSSSGRANEQFF	TGTGCCAGTAGTTCCTCTAGCGGGAGGGCGAATGAGCAGTTCTTC
TRBV29-1	NA	TRBJ2-3	TRBD2	CSVERESPGGTQYF	TGCAGCGTTGAGCGGGAGAGCCCAGGAGGTACGCAGTATTTT
TRBV18	many	TRBJ2-1	TRBD1	CASSPTTGPLSNEQFF	TGTGCCAGCTCACCGACGACAGGGCCCCTTTCAAATGAGCAGTTCTTC
TRBV18	few	TRBJ1-2	NA	CASSPSRSITNYGYTF	TGTGCCAGCTCACCCTCCCGGTCAATAACTAACTATGGCTACACCTTC
TRBV7-9	NA	TRBJ1-5	NA	CASSLTLDQPQHF	TGTGCCAGCAGCTTAACCTTAGACCAGCCCCAGCATTTT
TRBV5-4	many	TRBJ1-6	NA	CASSLGTENSPLHF	TGTGCCAGCAGCTTAGGGACGGAAAATTCACCCCTCCACTTT
TRBV27	many	TRBJ2-1	TRBD2	CASSLWRLAGVNEQFF	TGTGCCAGCAGTTTATGGCGACTAGCGGGAGTAAATGAGCAGTTCTTC
TRBV23-1	many	TRBJ2-1	NA	CASSQSRDNEQFF	TGCGCCAGCAGTCAATCCCGAGACAATGAGCAGTTCTTC
TRBV5-1	many	TRBJ2-1	TRBD2	CASSLSAGAYNEQFF	TGCGCCAGCAGCTTGTCAGCGGGAGCCTACAATGAGCAGTTCTTC
TRBV7-2	NA	TRBJ2-4	TRBD1	CASSQATGSKNIQYF	TGTGCCAGCAGCCAAGCGACAGGGTCCAAAAACATTCAGTACTTC
TRBV3-1	NA	TRBJ2-2	TRBD1	CASSHVPGQGRVGELFF	TGTGCCAGCAGCCATGTCCCGGGACAGGGAAGAGTAGGGGAGCTGTTTTTT
TRBV24-1	many	TRBJ1-2	NA	CATSDQRYGYTF	TGTGCCACCAGTGACCAACGTTATGGCTACACCTTC
TRBV21-1	NA	TRBJ2-1	NA	CASSTTRSCSSYNEQFF	TGTGCCAGCAGCACTACCAGGAGCTGTAGCTCCTACAATGAGCAGTTCTTC
TRBV6-1	many	TRBJ2-1	NA	CASSYYGGEQFF	TGTGCCAGCAGCTACTATGGGGGGGAGCAGTTCTTC
TRBV20-1	NA	TRBJ2-3	TRBD1	CSARDGQGAYYTQYF	TGCAGTGCTAGAGATGGACAGGGGGCATACTATACGCAGTATTTT
TRBV11-2	few	TRBJ1-2	NA	CASTYTVSDYGYTF	TGTGCCAGCACCTATACCGTAAGCGACTATGGCTACACCTTC
TRBV6-1	many	TRBJ1-3	NA	CASSEGSERWFLGNTIYF	TGTGCCAGCAGTGAAGGGTCAGAACGGTGGTTTCTTGGAAACACCATATATTTT
TRBV7-2	many	TRBJ2-4	TRBD2	CASSPTSGSNIQYF	TGTGCCAGCTCCCCGACTAGCGGGAGTAACATTCAGTACTTC
TRBV13	many	TRBJ1-1	TRBD1	CASSLAGTGGRAFF	TGTGCCAGCAGCTTAGCCGGGACAGGGGGACGGGCTTTCTTT
TRBV12-5	few	TRBJ2-1	TRBD2	CASRLAGGRNEQFF	TGTGCTAGTCGCCTAGCGGGAGGGCGGAATGAGCAGTTCTTC
TRBV4-2	NA	TRBJ2-7	TRBD2	CASSQDPLAGGLNEQYF	TGTGCCAGCAGCCAAGACCCCCTAGCGGGAGGTCTTAACGAGCAGTACTTC
TRBV9	many	TRBJ2-1	TRBD1	CASSLGTGYNEQFF	TGTGCCAGCAGCTTGGGGACAGGATACAATGAGCAGTTCTTC
TRBV20-1	many	TRBJ2-5	NA	CSARWLAETQYF	TGCAGTGCTAGATGGCTAGCTGAGACCCAGTACTTC